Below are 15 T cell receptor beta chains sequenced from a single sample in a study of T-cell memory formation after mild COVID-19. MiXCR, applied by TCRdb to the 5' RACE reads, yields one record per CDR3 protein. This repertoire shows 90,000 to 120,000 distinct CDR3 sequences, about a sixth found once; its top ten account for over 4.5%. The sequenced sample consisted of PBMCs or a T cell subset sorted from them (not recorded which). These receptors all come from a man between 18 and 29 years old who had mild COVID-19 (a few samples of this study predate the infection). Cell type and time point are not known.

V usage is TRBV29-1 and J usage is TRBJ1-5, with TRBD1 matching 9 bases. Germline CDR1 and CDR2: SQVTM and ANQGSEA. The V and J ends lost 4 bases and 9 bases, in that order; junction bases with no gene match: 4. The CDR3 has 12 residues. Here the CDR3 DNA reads TGCAGCGTTGGGACAGGGGAACGGCCCCAGCATTTT. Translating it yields CSVGTGERPQHF.

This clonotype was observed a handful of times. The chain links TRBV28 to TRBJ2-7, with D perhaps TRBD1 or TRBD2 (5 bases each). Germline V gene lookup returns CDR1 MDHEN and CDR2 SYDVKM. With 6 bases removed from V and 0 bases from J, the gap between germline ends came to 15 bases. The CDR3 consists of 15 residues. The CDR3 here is CASSPGALSSYEQYV. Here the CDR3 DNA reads TGTGCCAGCAGCCCCGGGGCTTTGAGCTCCTACGAGCAGTACGTC.

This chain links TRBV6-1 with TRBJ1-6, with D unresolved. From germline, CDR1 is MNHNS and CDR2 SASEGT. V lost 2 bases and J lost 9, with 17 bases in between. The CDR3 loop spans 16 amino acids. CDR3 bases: TGTGCCAGCAGTGAAATATCATCACCCACCGGTTCACCCCTCCACTTT. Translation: CASSEISSPTGSPLHF.

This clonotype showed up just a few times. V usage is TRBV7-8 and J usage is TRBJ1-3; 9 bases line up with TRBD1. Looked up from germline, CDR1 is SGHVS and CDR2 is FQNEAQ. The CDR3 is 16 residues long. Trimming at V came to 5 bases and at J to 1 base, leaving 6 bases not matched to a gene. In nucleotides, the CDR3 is TGTGCCAGCAGCCCAGTACAGGGGGCTTCTGGAAACACCATATATTTT. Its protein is CASSPVQGASGNTIYF.

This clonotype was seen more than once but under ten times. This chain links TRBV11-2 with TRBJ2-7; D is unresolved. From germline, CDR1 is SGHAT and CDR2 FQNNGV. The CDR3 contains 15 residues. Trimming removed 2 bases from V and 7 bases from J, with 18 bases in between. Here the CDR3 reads CASSLMVSSVSEQYV. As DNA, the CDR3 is TGTGCCAGCAGCTTAATGGTGTCGTCGGTTTCAGAGCAGTACGTC.

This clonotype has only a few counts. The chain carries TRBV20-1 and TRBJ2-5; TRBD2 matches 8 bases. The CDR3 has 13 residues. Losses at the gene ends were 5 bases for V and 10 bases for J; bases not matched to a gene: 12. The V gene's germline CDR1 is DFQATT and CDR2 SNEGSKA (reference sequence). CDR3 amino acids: CSAGGLEKRSQYF. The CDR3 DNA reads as TGCAGTGCTGGGGGACTAGAGAAGAGAAGCCAGTACTTC.

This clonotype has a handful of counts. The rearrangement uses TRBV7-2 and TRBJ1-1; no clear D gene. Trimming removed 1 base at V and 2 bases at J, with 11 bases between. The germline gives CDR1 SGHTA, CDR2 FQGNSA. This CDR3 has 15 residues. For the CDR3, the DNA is TGTGCCAGCAGCTTAGGCCCCCGGCGAAACACTGAAGCTTTCTTT. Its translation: CASSLGPRRNTEAFF. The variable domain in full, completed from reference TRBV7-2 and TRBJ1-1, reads GAGVSQSPSNKVTEKGKDVELRCDPISGHTALYWYRQSLGQGLEFLIYFQGNSAPDKSGLPSDRFSAERTGGSVSTLTIQRTQQEDSAVYLCASSLGPRRNTEAFFGQGTRLTVV.

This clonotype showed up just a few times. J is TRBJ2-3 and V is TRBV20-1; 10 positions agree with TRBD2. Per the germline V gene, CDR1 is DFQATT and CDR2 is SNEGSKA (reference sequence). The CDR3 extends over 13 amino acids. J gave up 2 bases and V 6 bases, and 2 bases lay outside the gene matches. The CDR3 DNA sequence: TGCAGTGCCCTAGCGGGGGCCACAGATACGCAGTATTTT. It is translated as CSALAGATDTQYF.

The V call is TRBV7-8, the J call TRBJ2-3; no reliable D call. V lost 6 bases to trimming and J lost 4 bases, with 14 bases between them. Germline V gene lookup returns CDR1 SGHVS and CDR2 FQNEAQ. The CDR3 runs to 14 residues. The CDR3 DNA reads TGTGCCAGCAGAAACAGTCCGGGTTCAGATACGCAGTATTTT. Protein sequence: CASRNSPGSDTQYF.

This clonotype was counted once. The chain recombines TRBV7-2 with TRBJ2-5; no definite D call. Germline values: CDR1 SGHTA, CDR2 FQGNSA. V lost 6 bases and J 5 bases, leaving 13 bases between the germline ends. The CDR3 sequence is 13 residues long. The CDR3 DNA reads TGTGCCAGCAGGGCCTCAGGCCTTGAGACCCAGTACTTC. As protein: CASRASGLETQYF.

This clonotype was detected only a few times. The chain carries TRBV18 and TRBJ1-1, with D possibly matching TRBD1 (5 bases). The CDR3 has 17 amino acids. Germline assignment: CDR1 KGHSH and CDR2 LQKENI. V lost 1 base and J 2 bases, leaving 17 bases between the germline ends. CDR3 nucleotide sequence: TGTGCCAGCTCACCACGGACAACGAGGTCGCATAACACTGAAGCTTTCTTT. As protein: CASSPRTTRSHNTEAFF. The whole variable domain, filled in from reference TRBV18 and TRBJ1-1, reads NAGVMQNPRHLVRRRGQEARLRCSPMKGHSHVYWYRQLPEEGLKFMVYLQKENIIDESGMPKERFSAEFPKEGPSILRIQQVVRGDSAAYFCASSPRTTRSHNTEAFFGQGTRLTVV.

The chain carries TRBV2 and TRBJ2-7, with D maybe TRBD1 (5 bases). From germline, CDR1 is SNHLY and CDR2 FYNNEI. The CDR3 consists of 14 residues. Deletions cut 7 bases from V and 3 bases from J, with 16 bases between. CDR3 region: CASTPSRQSYEQYV. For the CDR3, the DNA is TGTGCCAGCACCCCCTCTCGACAGAGCTACGAGCAGTACGTC.

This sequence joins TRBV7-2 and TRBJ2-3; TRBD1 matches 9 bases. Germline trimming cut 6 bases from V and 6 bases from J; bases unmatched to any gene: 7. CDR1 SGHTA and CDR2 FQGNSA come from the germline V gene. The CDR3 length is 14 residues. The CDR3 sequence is CASSSGTGRDTQYF. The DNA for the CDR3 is TGTGCCAGCAGTTCAGGGACAGGGAGGGATACGCAGTATTTT. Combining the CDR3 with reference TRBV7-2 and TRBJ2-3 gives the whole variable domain GAGVSQSPSNKVTEKGKDVELRCDPISGHTALYWYRQSLGQGLEFLIYFQGNSAPDKSGLPSDRFSAERTGGSVSTLTIQRTQQEDSAVYLCASSSGTGRDTQYFGPGTRLTVL.

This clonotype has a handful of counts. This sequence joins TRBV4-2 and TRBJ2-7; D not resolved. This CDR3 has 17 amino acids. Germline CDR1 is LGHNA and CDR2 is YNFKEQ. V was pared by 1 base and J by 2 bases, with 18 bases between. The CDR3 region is CASSQANFGYATYEQYF. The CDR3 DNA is TGTGCCAGCAGCCAAGCTAATTTTGGGTACGCCACCTACGAGCAGTACTTC.

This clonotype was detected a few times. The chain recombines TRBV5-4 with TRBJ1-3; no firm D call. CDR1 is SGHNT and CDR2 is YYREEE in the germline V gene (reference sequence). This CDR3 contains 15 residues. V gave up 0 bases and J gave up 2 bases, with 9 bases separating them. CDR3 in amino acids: CASSLGGVTGNTIYF. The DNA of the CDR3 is TGTGCCAGCAGCTTGGGGGGAGTGACTGGAAACACCATATATTTT.